The present entry profiles one T cell receptor beta chain with its context. Original methodology: Amplified reference gene primers provided the basis for estimating nucleated cell counts. The data were produced by immunoSEQ multiplex PCR, yet TCRdb's version contains in-frame clones alone and is incomplete. V and J calls and clone size are copied from that table; D and trimming were computed from the DNA. The sample includes roughly 88,000 clones, approximately 90% of them seen just once. The entry originates in a study of blood T cell repertoires in COVID-19. Study background: Material from acute and convalescent COVID-19 was sourced from the United States, Italy and Spain. Nucleic acid was either cDNA or gDNA, and it came from T cells, B-cell-depleted T cells, or PBMCs.

From germline, CDR1 is KGHSH and CDR2 LQKENI. Trimming took 8 bases from V and 0 from J, leaving 14 bases between them. There are 16 residues in the CDR3. This clonotype originated in a woman aged 45 to 65 in a cohort sampled during active COVID-19. What was sequenced was peripheral blood. The chain employs TRBV18 and TRBJ2-6, with D maybe TRBD1 (6 bases). The DNA for the CDR3 is TGTGCCAGCACAGGACAGTCTACCTCTGGGGCCAACGTCCTGACTTTC. Encoded protein: CASTGQSTSGANVLTF. The whole variable domain, remainder taken from reference TRBV18 and TRBJ2-6, is NAGVMQNPRHLVRRRGQEARLRCSPMKGHSHVYWYRQLPEEGLKFMVYLQKENIIDESGMPKERFSAEFPKEGPSILRIQQVVRGDSAAYFCASTGQSTSGANVLTFGAGSRLTVL.